The 28 T cell receptor beta chains in this list originate from one sample, sequenced in a study of blood T cell repertoires in COVID-19. The protocol was immunoSEQ multiplex PCR, while the TCRdb copy is restricted to in-frame clones and leaves out a portion. The table records 100,000 or so clones, more than 70% of them present only once. The sequencing sample was made of peripheral blood. The receptors were gathered from a woman under 40 with acute or convalescent COVID-19.

The chain uses TRBV5-1 and TRBJ2-1, with TRBD1 identical over 8 bases. CDR1 is SGHRS and CDR2 is YFSETQ in the germline V gene. V dropped 1 base and J dropped 6; count of bases not matched to a gene: 3. This CDR3 contains 14 residues. CDR3 nucleotides: TGCGCCAGCAGCTTGTCCGACAGGGGCAATGAGCAGTTCTTC. Amino acid sequence: CASSLSDRGNEQFF.

The chain employs TRBV11-3 and TRBJ2-1; 13 nucleotides match TRBD2. V trimming: 3 bases; J trimming: 6 bases; junction bases outside the gene matches: 2. This CDR3 contains 15 residues. The germline V gene encodes CDR1 SGHNT and CDR2 YENEEA. CDR3 sequence: CASSLGTSGVNEQFF. DNA of the CDR3: TGTGCCAGCAGCTTGGGGACTAGCGGGGTCAATGAGCAGTTCTTC.

The chain couples TRBV9 to TRBJ1-6; possible D gene TRBD1, 5 bases. The germline gives CDR1 SGDLS, CDR2 YYNGEE. V lost 4 bases and J lost 5, with 19 bases in between. The CDR3 runs to 17 residues. CDR3 in amino acids: CASSPMGTPRDNSPLHF. DNA for the CDR3: TGTGCCAGCAGCCCCATGGGCACCCCCAGGGATAATTCACCCCTCCACTTT.

The rearrangement joins TRBV7-8 to TRBJ1-5; possibly TRBD1 for D (5 bases). The CDR3 is made up of 15 amino acids. V was pared by 1 base and J by 7 bases, with 14 bases between. CDR1 SGHVS and CDR2 FQNEAQ come from the germline V gene. The CDR3 loop reads CASSLVWGAEQPQHF. The DNA for the CDR3 is TGTGCCAGCAGCTTAGTTTGGGGCGCGGAACAGCCCCAGCATTTT.

This chain's CDR3 is CAWSVGREYNSPLHF. Written as DNA, the CDR3 is TGTGCCTGGAGTGTGGGCAGGGAATATAATTCACCCCTCCACTTT. The rearrangement links TRBV30 to TRBJ1-6; D is perhaps TRBD1 (5 bases). Trimming shortened V by 0 bases and J by 4 bases, and 10 bases separated the two germline ends. The CDR3 is 15 residues long. CDR1 is GTSNPN and CDR2 is SVGIG in the germline V gene (reference sequence).

This chain joins TRBV7-3 and TRBJ1-1; D might be TRBD1 (6 bases). The CDR3 has 18 residues. Trimming shortened V by 5 bases and J by 0 bases, and 22 bases separated the two germline ends. Germline CDR1 is SGHTA and CDR2 is FQGTGA. This CDR3 reads CASSPHSWDKLLNTEAFF. Written as DNA, the CDR3 is TGTGCCAGCAGCCCTCATTCCTGGGACAAATTACTGAACACTGAAGCTTTCTTT.

This clone appeared once. This chain links TRBV28 with TRBJ2-2; 10 bases fit TRBD1. CDR1 and CDR2 from the germline V gene are MDHEN and SYDVKM. This CDR3 has 16 amino acids. Unmatched junction bases numbered 9, after V lost 5 bases and J lost 6 bases. The CDR3 spells CASSGRDRGMAGELFF. For the CDR3, the DNA is TGTGCCAGCAGTGGCCGGGACAGGGGAATGGCCGGGGAGCTGTTTTTT. Complete variable domain (other parts from reference TRBV28 and TRBJ2-2): DVKVTQSSRYLVKRTGEKVFLECVQDMDHENMFWYRQDPGLGLRLIYFSYDVKMKEKGDIPEGYSVSREKKERFSLILESASTNQTSMYLCASSGRDRGMAGELFFGEGSRLTVL.

The chain is built from TRBV5-1 and TRBJ1-1; perhaps TRBD1 as D (6 bases). The CDR3 is made up of 13 amino acids. CDR1 is SGHRS, CDR2 YFSETQ, per germline. V lost 6 bases and J 6 bases, leaving 15 bases between the germline ends. The CDR3 sequence: CASTETGRAEAFF. The CDR3 coding sequence is TGCGCCAGCACCGAAACAGGGAGGGCTGAAGCTTTCTTT.

The chain has TRBV19 and TRBJ2-7; TRBD1 might be the D (6 bases). The V end was cut by 7 bases, the J end by 3 bases, with 16 bases between. The germline CDR1 and CDR2 sequences are LNHDA and SQIVND (reference sequence). The CDR3 extends over 14 amino acids. The CDR3 region has the DNA TGTGCCAGTACGGACTCGCAGGGGTTCTACGAGCAGTACTTC. This translates into CASTDSQGFYEQYF.

The J gene is TRBJ2-7, the V gene TRBV7-2, with 15 bases matching TRBD2. The CDR3 sequence is 15 residues long. CDR1 and CDR2 from the germline V gene are SGHTA and FQGNSA. The trim removed 5 bases at V and 2 bases at J, leaving 1 base unmatched. The CDR3: CASSRTSGGAYEQYF. The DNA for the CDR3 is TGTGCCAGCAGCCGGACTAGCGGGGGGGCCTACGAGCAGTACTTC.

The chain carries TRBV2 and TRBJ1-1, with TRBD1 matching over 8 bases. This CDR3 has 15 residues. CDR1 is SNHLY and CDR2 is FYNNEI in the germline V gene. The V and J ends lost 8 bases and 1 base, in that order; junction bases with no gene match: 9. In DNA form, the CDR3 reads TGTGCCAGCGGTCGCCGGGACAGGAGGAACACTGAAGCTTTCTTT. Its protein product is CASGRRDRRNTEAFF.

V and J are TRBV6-5 and TRBJ1-1, with TRBD1 as a possible D gene (5 bases). Germline V CDR1 and CDR2: MNHEY, SVGAGI. V shed 6 bases and J shed 4 bases, with 15 bases lying between them. This CDR3 comprises 14 residues. The CDR3 sequence: CASSRWGVGTEAFF. CDR3 DNA sequence: TGTGCCAGCAGCCGGTGGGGGGTTGGCACTGAAGCTTTCTTT.

This chain uses TRBV7-9 with TRBJ2-1, with D uncertain. Germline V CDR1 and CDR2: SEHNR, FQNEAQ (reference sequence). Trimming shortened V by 3 bases and J by 0 bases, and 6 bases separated the two germline ends. The CDR3 length is 14 residues. The CDR3 DNA reads TGTGCCAGCAGCTTTCCGAGCTCCTACAATGAGCAGTTCTTC. This codes for CASSFPSSYNEQFF.

CDR3 DNA sequence: TGTGCCAGCAGCACTCGGGGGGGCACCTACAATGAGCAGTTCTTC. Protein: CASSTRGGTYNEQFF. V is TRBV5-6 and J is TRBJ2-1; TRBD2 agrees at 8 bases. V lost 4 bases to trimming and J lost 2 bases; unmatched junction nucleotides: 5. From germline, CDR1 is SGHDT and CDR2 YYEEEE. The CDR3 spans 15 residues.

The chain couples TRBV19 to TRBJ2-1; TRBD1 matches 8 bases. V trimming: 4 bases; J trimming: 4 bases; junction bases outside the gene matches: 0. Germline-derived CDR1 and CDR2 are LNHDA and SQIVND (reference sequence). There are 13 residues in the CDR3. The CDR3 sequence: CASSRQGYNEQFF. CDR3 sequence (DNA): TGTGCCAGTAGTAGACAGGGGTACAATGAGCAGTTCTTC.

The chain employs TRBV10-3 and TRBJ2-1; possibly TRBD1 for D (6 bases). Germline V gives CDR1 ENHRY, CDR2 SYGVKD. V lost 2 bases to trimming and J lost 14 bases, with 13 bases between them. This CDR3 is 12 amino acids long. CDR3 DNA sequence: TGTGCCATCAGTGAGACCCGACAGGAGGAGTTCTTC. Its translation is CAISETRQEEFF.

V usage is TRBV14 and J usage is TRBJ1-1; the match to TRBD1 covers 9 bases. CDR1 SGHDN and CDR2 FVKESK come from the germline V gene. Trimming removed 5 bases from V and 3 bases from J; junction bases left unmatched: 10. This CDR3 region has 16 residues. The CDR3 nucleotides are TGTGCCAGCAGCGAAGCGACCGGGACAGGGTACACTGAAGCTTTCTTT. Translated: CASSEATGTGYTEAFF.

The chain links TRBV28 to TRBJ1-2; D uncertain. CDR1 and CDR2 from the germline V gene are MDHEN and SYDVKM. Trimming took 2 bases from V and 8 from J, leaving 9 bases between them. The CDR3 has 12 residues. CDR3 amino acids: CASSLLTKGYTF. As DNA, the CDR3 is TGTGCCAGCAGTTTACTGACTAAAGGCTACACCTTC.

The V gene is TRBV4-1, the J gene TRBJ2-1; D is undetermined. Germline V lookup: CDR1 MGHRA, CDR2 YSYEKL. The V and J ends lost 2 bases and 4 bases respectively, with 9 bases between them. CDR3 length: 14 residues. The CDR3 is CASSQQFEYNEQFF. The DNA of the CDR3 is TGCGCCAGCAGCCAACAGTTCGAATACAATGAGCAGTTCTTC.

The rearrangement uses TRBV7-9 and TRBJ2-7, with D tentatively TRBD1 (5 bases). The CDR3 runs to 14 residues. V lost 2 bases to trimming and J lost 2 bases, with 10 bases between them. Germline loops: CDR1 SEHNR, CDR2 FQNEAQ (reference sequence). This CDR3 is CASSLLQGPYEQYF. The CDR3 nucleotides are TGTGCCAGCAGCTTATTGCAGGGTCCCTACGAGCAGTACTTC.

Of note for this clone: This may be a read error, as it is one base from a much larger clone. Other DNA variants within this sample encode the same CDR3. The rearrangement links TRBV2 to TRBJ1-6; no firm D call. Trimming took off 3 bases at V and 6 bases at J, with 9 bases between the two ends. Germline V gene sequence: CDR1 SNHLY, CDR2 FYNNEI. This CDR3 comprises 14 residues. In nucleotides, the CDR3 is TGTGCCAGCAGTGAGGGCAGGCTTAATTCACCCCTCCACTTT. Translated, it gives CASSEGRLNSPLHF.

CDR3 sequence reads: CASTERGQEYSGNTIYF. DNA for the CDR3: TGCGCCAGCACCGAGCGGGGACAGGAGTACTCTGGAAACACCATATATTTT. The genes are TRBV10-2 and TRBJ1-3, with 8 bases identical to TRBD1. Germline loops: CDR1 WSHSY, CDR2 SAAADI. The trim removed 7 bases at V and 0 bases at J, leaving 11 bases unmatched. The CDR3 covers 17 residues.

The genes are TRBV5-1 and TRBJ2-1; 8 nucleotides agree with TRBD2. The germline CDR1 and CDR2 sequences are SGHRS and YFSETQ. The CDR3 sequence is 15 residues long. The V segment lost 5 bases and the J segment 7 bases; nucleotides outside the gene matches: 11. As DNA, the CDR3 is TGCGCCAGCAGGGCCGCTGGGACTAGTGGGAATGAGCAGTTCTTC. Translating gives CASRAAGTSGNEQFF. Supplemented by reference TRBV5-1 and TRBJ2-1, the full variable domain reads KAGVTQTPRYLIKTRGQQVTLSCSPISGHRSVSWYQQTPGQGLQFLFEYFSETQRNKGNFPGRFSGRQFSNSRSEMNVSTLELGDSALYLCASRAAGTSGNEQFFGPGTRLTVL.

The genes are TRBV4-2 and TRBJ1-4; TRBD1 agrees at 10 bases. CDR3 length: 17 amino acids. CDR1 is LGHNA, CDR2 YNFKEQ, per germline. J was trimmed by 8 bases and V by 0 bases; bases with no gene match: 9. In nucleotides, the CDR3 is TGTGCCAGCAGCCAAGAGGGGGACAGGGGAATGGACGAAAAACTGTTTTTT. The encoded protein is CASSQEGDRGMDEKLFF.

The chain employs TRBV6-5 and TRBJ2-3; no firm D call. Trimming took 7 bases from V and 2 from J, leaving 4 bases between them. Germline assignment: CDR1 MNHEY and CDR2 SVGAGI. CDR3 length equals 11 residues. CDR3 sequence reads: CASTFTDTQYF. In DNA, the CDR3 is TGTGCCAGCACCTTCACAGATACGCAGTATTTT.

The chain couples TRBV5-6 to TRBJ2-6, with 9 positions matching TRBD2. The V gene end was trimmed by 4 bases and the J gene end by 0 bases; junction bases not matched to a gene: 5. Germline V gene data show CDR1 as SGHDT and CDR2 as YYEEEE. The length of the CDR3 is 17 residues. The DNA for the CDR3 is TGTGCCAGCAGCCTACGCGGGGGGGCCTCTGGGGCCAACGTCCTGACTTTC. Amino acids: CASSLRGGASGANVLTF.

The chain recombines TRBV3-1 (or the pseudogene TRBV3-2) with TRBJ1-6; 10 bases are shared with TRBD1. Per germline, CDR1 LGHDT and CDR2 YNNKEL (reference sequence). J gave up 12 bases and V 2 bases, and 7 bases lay outside the gene matches. The CDR3 length is 15 residues. The CDR3 region is CASSQTGTGVQPLHF. The DNA for the CDR3 is TGTGCCAGCAGCCAAACCGGGACAGGGGTACAACCCCTCCACTTT.

The chain uses TRBV13 and TRBJ2-7; 9 nucleotides line up with TRBD1. The CDR3 totals 14 residues. J lost 4 bases, V lost 4 bases, and 5 bases had no gene match. CDR1 and CDR2 (germline): PRHDT, FYEKMQ (reference sequence). In nucleotides, the CDR3 is TGTGCCAGCAGCTCCGGGACAGGGAGGTACGAGCAGTACTTC. This gives the protein CASSSGTGRYEQYF.